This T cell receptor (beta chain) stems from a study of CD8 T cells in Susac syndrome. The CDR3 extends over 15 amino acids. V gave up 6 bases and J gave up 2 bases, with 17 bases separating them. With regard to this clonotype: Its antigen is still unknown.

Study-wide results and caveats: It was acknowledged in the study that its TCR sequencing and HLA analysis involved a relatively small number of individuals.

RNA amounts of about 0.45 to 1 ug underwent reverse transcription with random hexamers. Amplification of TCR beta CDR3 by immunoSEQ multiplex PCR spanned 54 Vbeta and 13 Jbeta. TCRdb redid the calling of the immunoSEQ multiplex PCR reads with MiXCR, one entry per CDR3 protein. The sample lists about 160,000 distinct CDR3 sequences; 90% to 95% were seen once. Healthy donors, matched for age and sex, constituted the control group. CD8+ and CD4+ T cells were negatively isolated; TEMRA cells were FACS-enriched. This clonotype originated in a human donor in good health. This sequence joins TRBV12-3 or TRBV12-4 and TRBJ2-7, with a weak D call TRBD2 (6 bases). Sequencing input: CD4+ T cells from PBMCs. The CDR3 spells CASSRYSGTPYEQYF. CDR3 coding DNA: TGTGCCAGCAGCCGCTACTCCGGGACTCCCTACGAGCAGTACTTC.